This TCR beta chain was retrieved from a study of shared clonotypes between healthy human individuals. From CD4+ cells came CD45RA+ naive and CD45RA-negative memory subsets. Clones were read by immunoSEQ multiplex PCR, and TCRdb kept only the in-frame ones, dropping some. The sample shows roughly 700,000 clones, approximately 79% of them seen only once. The source material was memory CD4+ T cells sorted from blood. The subset: CD45RA-negative fraction. This receptor was identified in a woman aged 25-40 years in good health.

This CDR3 is CASSLSGGTAATNEKLFF. The CDR3 DNA sequence: TGTGCCAGCAGTTTATCGGGAGGGACAGCCGCAACTAATGAAAAACTGTTTTTT. The chain carries TRBV27 and TRBJ1-4; 7 positions agree with TRBD1. Trimming took 0 bases from V and 0 from J; bases not matched to a gene: 7. Germline V gene sequence: CDR1 MNHEY, CDR2 SMNVEV (reference sequence). The CDR3 spans 18 residues.